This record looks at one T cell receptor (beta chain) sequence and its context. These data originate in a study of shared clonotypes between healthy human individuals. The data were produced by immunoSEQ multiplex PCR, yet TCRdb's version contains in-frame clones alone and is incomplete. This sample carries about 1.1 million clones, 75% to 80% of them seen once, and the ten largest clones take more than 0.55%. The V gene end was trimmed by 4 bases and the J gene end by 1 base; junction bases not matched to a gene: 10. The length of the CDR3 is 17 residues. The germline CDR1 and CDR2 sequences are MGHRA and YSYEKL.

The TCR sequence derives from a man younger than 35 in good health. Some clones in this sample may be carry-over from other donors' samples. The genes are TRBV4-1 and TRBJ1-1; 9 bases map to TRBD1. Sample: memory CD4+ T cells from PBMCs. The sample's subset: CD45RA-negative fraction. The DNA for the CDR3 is TGCGCCAGCAGCCCGCGGGGACAGGGACCTTCGAACACTGAAGCTTTCTTT. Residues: CASSPRGQGPSNTEAFF.